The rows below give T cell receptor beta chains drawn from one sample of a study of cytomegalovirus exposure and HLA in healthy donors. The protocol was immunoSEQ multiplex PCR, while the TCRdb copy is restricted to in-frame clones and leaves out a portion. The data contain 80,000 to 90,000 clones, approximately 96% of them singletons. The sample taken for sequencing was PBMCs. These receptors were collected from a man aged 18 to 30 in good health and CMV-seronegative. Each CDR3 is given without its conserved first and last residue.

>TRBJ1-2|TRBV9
ASSVEPGGLRGYT
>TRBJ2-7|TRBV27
ASSFIGQRYEQY
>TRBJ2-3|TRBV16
ASSPSGRGYTQY
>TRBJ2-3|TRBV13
ASSLPWGRAISTDTQY
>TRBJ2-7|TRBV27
ASRAHYEQY
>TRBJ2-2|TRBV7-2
ASSFSAGGGTGELF
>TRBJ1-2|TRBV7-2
ASSFTGNYGYT
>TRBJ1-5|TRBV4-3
ASSQDPRGNQPQH
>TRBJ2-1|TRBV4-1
ASSQDVGTTDEQF
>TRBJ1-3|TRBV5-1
ASSLGIRTGPSGNTIY
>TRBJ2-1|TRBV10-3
ASSGSYNEQF
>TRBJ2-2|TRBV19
ASSIRGDGELF
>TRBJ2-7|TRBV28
ASSFLTSGSQEQY
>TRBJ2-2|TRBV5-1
ASSYGQNTGELF
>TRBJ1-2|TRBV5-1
ASSLRGNNYGYT
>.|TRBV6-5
ASSNRGFYEQY
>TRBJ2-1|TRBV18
ASSPGTGGGNEQF
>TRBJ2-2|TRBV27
ATIRTGGNTGELF
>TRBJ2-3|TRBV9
ASSRTSGRTDTQY
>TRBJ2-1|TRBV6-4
ARRTSGRIGNEQF
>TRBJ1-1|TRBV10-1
APLTLAEAF
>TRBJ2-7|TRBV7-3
ASSPRDRAHEQY
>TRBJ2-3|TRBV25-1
ASATGTVADTQY
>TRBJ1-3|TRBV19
ASTFGGEGNTIY
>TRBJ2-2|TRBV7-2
ASSSRRPGELF
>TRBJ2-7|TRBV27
ASSLLPGTGPSYEQY
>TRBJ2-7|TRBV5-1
ASSLGGPPYEQY
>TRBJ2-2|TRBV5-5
ASSLVLAAGELF
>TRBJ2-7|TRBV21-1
ASSERSFRSSYEQY
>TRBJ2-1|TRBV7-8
ASSLLAGIYNEQF
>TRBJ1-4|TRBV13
ASSTHREIGEKLF
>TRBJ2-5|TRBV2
ASRGSFGDPN
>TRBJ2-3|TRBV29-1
SVEDGGLDTQY